This T cell receptor (beta chain) is from a study of T cell responses to AZD1222 COVID-19 vaccine (dated by TCRdb to 2020 to 2022). A note on the overall study: A total of more than 230 trial participants underwent TCR sequencing, of whom about 210 received two doses of AZD1222 and about 25 received two doses of the MenACWY control vaccine. Trial participants were enrolled by age into 18-55, 56-69 and 70-plus year subgroups, with roughly 150, 30 and 60 TCR-sequenced participants respectively.

Read against the paper, the sample's time point label means: baseline before first vaccination. The treatment or condition label corresponds to: meningococcal conjugate vaccine given as trial control. Samples from vaccinated people were obtained from the UK trials COV001 and COV002, which included a single-blind randomized controlled phase 2/3 trial of AZD1222 (ChAdOx1 nCoV-19) in healthy adults. Trial participant PBMC samples were collected at day 0 and day 28 after the second dose for TCRbeta chain sequencing. What the work shows at the level of the full study, not this receptor alone: No day 14 peak-response samples were available, so repertoires were characterized only after the peak T cell response. Spike-specific TCR breadth and depth rose significantly after two AZD1222 doses compared with day 0 and with MenACWY recipients. The 56-69-year group was small, and its depth increase did not reach significance, likely because of low power. Nearly half of unique spike-specific TCRs reportedly recognized epitopes outside regions mutated in the B.1.351 and B.1.1.7 variants. Most participants were white British and females outnumbered males, and the authors suggested that clonal diversity may have been underestimated. Conclusions about previously exposed vaccinees are limited because only a handful of AZD1222 recipients were SARS-CoV-2 seropositive at baseline. The whole spike protein was spanned by vaccine-associated CD4 TCRs, and dominant responses were seen in regions 160-218 and 743-854.

The CDR3 regions of human TCRbeta chains were analyzed by immunosequencing. The study's processing was this. TCRs in the repertoires were compared against a reference library of SARS-CoV-2-specific TCRs that had been generated with the MIRA antigen-specificity platform. Breadth was defined as the fraction of unique TCRs that were SARS-CoV-2-associated, and depth was defined as the fraction of total T cells that were SARS-CoV-2-associated. Each spike-specific TCR was assigned to its reactive spike region and to a CD4 or CD8 class using the MIRA data. Log10-transformed breadth and depth values were compared by one-way ANOVA with Sidak's multiple comparisons tests. Held by TCRdb, this immuneACCESS table contains in-frame sequences only and omits some clones. Under half of the omission traces to an unresolved V gene where checked; the cause of the rest is unknown. For V, J and clone size, that table is used; D and trimming come from the DNA. The sample profile shows around 140,000 clones; over 90% of them were found once. The ten largest clones capture more than 0.8% of the sample.

A remark on this clone: Its antigen remains undetermined. Per-base quality was not reported, and no clone a single base away is much larger than it.

Measured from the cysteine to the phenylalanine, the CDR3 is 11 residues long. The kept DNA is CDR3 alone, 33 bases in frame from the first base. Looking up the germline V gene yields CDR1 LGHNT and CDR2 FRNRAP. Trimming removed 7 bases from V and 12 bases from J, leaving 12 bases between the germline ends. This sequence was found in an adult in good health. The rearranged chain carries TRBV12-5 and TRBJ1-4, with the D gene not clear enough to name. The sequenced sample was peripheral blood, obtained on day 0 of MenACWY control vaccination. The CDR3 amino acid sequence is: CASEGHLELFF. In nucleotides, the sequence is TGTGCTAGTGAGGGTCACCTCGAACTGTTTTTT. With the portions outside the CDR3 filled from the reference TRBV12-5 and TRBJ1-4 genes, the complete variable region becomes DARVTQTPRHKVTEMGQEVTMRCQPILGHNTVFWYRQTMMQGLELLAYFRNRAPLDDSGMPKDRFSAEMPDATLATLKIQPSEPRDSAVYFCASEGHLELFFGSGTQLSVL.